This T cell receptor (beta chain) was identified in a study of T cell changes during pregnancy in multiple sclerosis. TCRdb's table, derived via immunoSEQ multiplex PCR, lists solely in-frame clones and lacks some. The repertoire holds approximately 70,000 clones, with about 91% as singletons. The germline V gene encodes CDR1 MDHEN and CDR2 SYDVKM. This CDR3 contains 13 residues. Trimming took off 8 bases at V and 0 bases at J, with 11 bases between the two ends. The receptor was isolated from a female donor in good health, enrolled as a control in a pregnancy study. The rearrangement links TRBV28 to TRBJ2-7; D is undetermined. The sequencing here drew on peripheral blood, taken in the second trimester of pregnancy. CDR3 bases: TGTGCCAGCTCCCCCTTCAGCTCCTACGAGCAGTACTTC. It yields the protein CASSPFSSYEQYF.